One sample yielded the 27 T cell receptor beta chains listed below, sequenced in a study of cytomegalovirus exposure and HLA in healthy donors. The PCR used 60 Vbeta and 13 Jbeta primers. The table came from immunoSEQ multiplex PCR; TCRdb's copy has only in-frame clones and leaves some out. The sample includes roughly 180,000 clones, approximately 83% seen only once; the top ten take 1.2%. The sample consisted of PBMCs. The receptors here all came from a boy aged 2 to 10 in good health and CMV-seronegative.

CDR3 nucleotides: TGCAGCGCCAAAGAGGCGGAAACCCACGAGCAGTACTTC. Translating gives CSAKEAETHEQYF. The chain recombines TRBV29-1 with TRBJ2-7; no clear D gene. Germline CDR1 SQVTM, CDR2 ANQGSEA. The CDR3 sequence is 13 residues long. The ends were cut back, 7 bases at V and 5 bases at J, with 18 bases in the middle.

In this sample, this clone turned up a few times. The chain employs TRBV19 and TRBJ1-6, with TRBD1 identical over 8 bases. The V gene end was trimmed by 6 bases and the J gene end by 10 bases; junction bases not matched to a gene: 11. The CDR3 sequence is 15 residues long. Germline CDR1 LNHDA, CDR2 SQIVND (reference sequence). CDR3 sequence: CASRLDRALGSPLHF. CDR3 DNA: TGTGCCAGTAGGTTGGACAGGGCCTTAGGATCACCCCTCCACTTT.

The CDR3, as DNA: TGCGCCAGCAGCCAAGATTCCGGGTACGAGCAGTACTTC. Protein sequence: CASSQDSGYEQYF. The chain has TRBV4-3 and TRBJ2-5; D ambiguous. The J call may be mistaken, given a closer DNA end match to TRBJ2-7. CDR1 is LGHNA, CDR2 YSLEER, per germline. This CDR3 spans 13 amino acids.

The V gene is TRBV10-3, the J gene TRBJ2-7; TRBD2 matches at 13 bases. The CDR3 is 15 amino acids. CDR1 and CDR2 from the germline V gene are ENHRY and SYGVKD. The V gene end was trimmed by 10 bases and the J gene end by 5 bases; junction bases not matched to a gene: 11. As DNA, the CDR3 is TGTGCCACGGGGTCCCCGGGACTAGCGGGAAACGAGCAGTACTTC. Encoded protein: CATGSPGLAGNEQYF.

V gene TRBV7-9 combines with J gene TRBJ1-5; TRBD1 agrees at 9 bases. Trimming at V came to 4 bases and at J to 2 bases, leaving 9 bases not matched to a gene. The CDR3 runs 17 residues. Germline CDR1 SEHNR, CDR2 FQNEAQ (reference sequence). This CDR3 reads CASSSIGDRVGNQPQHF. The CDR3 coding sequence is TGTGCCAGCAGCTCAATAGGGGACAGGGTCGGCAATCAGCCCCAGCATTTT.

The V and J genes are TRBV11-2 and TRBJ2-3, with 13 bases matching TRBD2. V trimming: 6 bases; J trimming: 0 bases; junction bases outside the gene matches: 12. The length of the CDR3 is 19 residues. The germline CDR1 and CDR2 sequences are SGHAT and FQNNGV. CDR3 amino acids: CASSGLAGEVHFSTDTQYF. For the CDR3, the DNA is TGTGCCAGCAGTGGACTAGCGGGAGAAGTCCATTTTAGCACAGATACGCAGTATTTT.

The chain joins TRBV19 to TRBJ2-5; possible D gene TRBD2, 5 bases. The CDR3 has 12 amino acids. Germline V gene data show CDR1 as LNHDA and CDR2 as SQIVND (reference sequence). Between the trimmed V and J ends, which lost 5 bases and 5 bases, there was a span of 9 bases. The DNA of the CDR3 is TGTGCCAGTAGTCCCCGCGGGGAGACCCAGTACTTC. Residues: CASSPRGETQYF. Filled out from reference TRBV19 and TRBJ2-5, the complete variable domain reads DGGITQSPKYLFRKEGQNVTLSCEQNLNHDAMYWYRQDPGQGLRLIYYSQIVNDFQKGDIAEGYSVSREKKESFPLTVTSAQKNPTAFYLCASSPRGETQYFGPGTRLLVL.

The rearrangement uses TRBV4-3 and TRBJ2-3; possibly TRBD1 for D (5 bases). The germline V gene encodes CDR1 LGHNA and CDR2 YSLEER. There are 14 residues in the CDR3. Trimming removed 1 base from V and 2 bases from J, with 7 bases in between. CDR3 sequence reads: CASSQGGYTDTQYF. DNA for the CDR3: TGCGCCAGCAGCCAAGGGGGCTACACAGATACGCAGTATTTT.

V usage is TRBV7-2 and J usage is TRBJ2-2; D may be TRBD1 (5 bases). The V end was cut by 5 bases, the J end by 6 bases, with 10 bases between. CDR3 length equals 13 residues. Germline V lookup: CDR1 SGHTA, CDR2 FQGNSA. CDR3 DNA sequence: TGTGCCAGCAGCCCCCAGGGCGCCGGGGAGCTGTTTTTT. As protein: CASSPQGAGELFF.

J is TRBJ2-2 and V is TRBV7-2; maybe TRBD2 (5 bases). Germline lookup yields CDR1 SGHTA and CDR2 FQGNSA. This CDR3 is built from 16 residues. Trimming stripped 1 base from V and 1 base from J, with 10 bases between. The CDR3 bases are TGTGCCAGCAGCTTAGATCTGAGGGAGAACACCGGGGAGCTGTTTTTT. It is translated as CASSLDLRENTGELFF.

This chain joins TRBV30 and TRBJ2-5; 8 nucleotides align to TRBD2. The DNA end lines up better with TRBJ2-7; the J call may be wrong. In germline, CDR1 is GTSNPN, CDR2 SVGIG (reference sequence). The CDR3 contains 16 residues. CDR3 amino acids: CAWTPAVGLAGYEQYF. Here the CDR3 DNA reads TGTGCCTGGACCCCCGCCGTGGGGCTAGCGGGCTACGAGCAGTACTTC.

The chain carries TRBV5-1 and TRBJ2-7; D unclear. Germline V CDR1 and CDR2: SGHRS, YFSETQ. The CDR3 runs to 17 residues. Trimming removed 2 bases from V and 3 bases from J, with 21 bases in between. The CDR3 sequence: CASSFHPGLEEVYEQYF. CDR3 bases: TGCGCCAGCAGCTTTCATCCCGGCCTAGAGGAAGTCTACGAGCAGTACTTC.

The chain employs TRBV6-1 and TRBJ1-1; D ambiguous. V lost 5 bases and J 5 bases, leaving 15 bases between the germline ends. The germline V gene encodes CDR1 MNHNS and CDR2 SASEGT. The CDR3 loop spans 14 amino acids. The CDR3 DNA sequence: TGTGCCAGCAGTTTTGGCGGCGCCGGGACTGAAGCTTTCTTT. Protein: CASSFGGAGTEAFF.

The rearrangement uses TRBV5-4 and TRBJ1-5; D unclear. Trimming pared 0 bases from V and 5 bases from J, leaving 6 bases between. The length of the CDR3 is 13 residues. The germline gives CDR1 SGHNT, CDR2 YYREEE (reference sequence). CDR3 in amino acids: CASSLGPDQPQHF. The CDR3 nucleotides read TGTGCCAGCAGCTTGGGGCCCGATCAGCCCCAGCATTTT.

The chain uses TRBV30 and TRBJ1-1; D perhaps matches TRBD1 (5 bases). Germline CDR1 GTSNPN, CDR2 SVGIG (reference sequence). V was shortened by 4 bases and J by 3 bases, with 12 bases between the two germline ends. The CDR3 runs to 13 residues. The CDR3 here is CAWTPRDYTEAFF. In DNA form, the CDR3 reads TGTGCCTGGACCCCCCGGGACTACACTGAAGCTTTCTTT.

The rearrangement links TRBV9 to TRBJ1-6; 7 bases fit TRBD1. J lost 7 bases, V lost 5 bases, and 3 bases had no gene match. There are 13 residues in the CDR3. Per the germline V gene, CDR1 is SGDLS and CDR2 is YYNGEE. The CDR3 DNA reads TGTGCCAGCAGTGACAGGGTAAATTCACCCCTCCACTTT. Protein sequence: CASSDRVNSPLHF.

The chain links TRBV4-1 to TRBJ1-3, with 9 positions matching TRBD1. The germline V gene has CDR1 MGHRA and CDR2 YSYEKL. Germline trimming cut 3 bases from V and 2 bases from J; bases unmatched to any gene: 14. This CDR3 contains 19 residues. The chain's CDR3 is CASSQAGTGILGAGNTIYF. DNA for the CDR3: TGCGCCAGCAGCCAGGCCGGGACAGGGATTCTTGGGGCTGGAAACACCATATATTTT.

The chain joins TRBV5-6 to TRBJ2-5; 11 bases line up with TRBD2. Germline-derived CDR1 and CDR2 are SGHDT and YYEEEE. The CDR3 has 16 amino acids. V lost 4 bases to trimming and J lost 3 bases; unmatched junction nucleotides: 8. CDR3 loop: CASSQLISGGEETQYF. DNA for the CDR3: TGTGCCAGCAGCCAACTCATTAGCGGGGGGGAAGAGACCCAGTACTTC.

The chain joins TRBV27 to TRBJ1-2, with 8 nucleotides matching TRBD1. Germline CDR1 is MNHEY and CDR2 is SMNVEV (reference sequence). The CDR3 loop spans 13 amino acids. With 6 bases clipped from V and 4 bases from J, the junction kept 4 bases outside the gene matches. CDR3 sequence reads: CASSGQGLYGYTF. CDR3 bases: TGTGCCAGCAGCGGACAGGGTCTCTATGGCTACACCTTC.

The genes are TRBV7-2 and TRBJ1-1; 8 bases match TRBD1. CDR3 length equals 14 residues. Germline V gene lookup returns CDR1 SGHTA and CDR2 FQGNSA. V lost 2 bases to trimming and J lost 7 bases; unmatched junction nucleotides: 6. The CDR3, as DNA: TGTGCCAGCAGCTTACTTCAGGGGGCGAGTGAAGCTTTCTTT. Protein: CASSLLQGASEAFF.

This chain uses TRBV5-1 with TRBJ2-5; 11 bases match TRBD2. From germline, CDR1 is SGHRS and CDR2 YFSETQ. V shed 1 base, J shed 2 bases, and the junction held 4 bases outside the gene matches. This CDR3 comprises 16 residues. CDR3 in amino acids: CASSLTASGGQETQYF. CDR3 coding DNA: TGCGCCAGCAGCTTGACGGCTAGCGGGGGGCAAGAGACCCAGTACTTC.

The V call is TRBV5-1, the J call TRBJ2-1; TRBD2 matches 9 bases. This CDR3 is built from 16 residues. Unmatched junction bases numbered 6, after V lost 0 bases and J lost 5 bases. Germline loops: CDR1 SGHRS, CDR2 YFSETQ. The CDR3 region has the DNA TGCGCCAGCAGCTTGGTCCTAGCGGGAAAGAACAATGAGCAGTTCTTC. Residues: CASSLVLAGKNNEQFF.

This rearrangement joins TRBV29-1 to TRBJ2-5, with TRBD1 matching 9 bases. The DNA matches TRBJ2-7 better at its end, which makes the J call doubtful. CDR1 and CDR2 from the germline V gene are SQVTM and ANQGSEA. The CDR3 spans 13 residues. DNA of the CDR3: TGCAGCGTTGAGGGACAGGGAACCTACGAGCAGTACTTC. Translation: CSVEGQGTYEQYF.

In DNA, the CDR3 is TGTGCCAGCAGCTTGGAGGGCAGGGCTACCTCCTACGAGCAGTACGTC. It yields the protein CASSLEGRATSYEQYV. The V and J genes are TRBV5-6 and TRBJ2-7; possible D gene TRBD1, 5 bases. The V end was cut by 0 bases, the J end by 0 bases, with 13 bases between. Looked up from germline, CDR1 is SGHDT and CDR2 is YYEEEE. CDR3 length equals 16 residues.

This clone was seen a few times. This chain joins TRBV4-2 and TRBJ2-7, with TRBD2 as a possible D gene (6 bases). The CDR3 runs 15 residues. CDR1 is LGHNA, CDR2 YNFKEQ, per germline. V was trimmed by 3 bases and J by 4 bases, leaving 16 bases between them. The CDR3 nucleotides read TGTGCCAGCAGCCAGGTCGGGAGTGGCAGGTACGAGCAGTACTTC. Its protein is CASSQVGSGRYEQYF.

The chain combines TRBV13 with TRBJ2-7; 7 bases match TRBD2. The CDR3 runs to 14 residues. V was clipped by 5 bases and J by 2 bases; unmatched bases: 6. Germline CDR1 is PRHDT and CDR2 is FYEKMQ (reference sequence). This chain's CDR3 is CASSQPGLPYEQYF. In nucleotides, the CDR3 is TGTGCCAGCAGCCAGCCGGGACTACCCTACGAGCAGTACTTC.

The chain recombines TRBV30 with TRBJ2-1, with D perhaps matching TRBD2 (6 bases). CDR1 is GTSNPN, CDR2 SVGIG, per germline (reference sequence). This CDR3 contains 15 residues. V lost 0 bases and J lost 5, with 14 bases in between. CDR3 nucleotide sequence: TGTGCCTGGAGTGTCGGGGGTGGCGGTAACAATGAGCAGTTCTTC. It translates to CAWSVGGGGNNEQFF.